Listed here are 24 T cell receptor beta chains from one sample, sequenced in a study of T cells in Graves' hyperthyroidism and ophthalmopathy. TCR beta CDR3 regions were amplified from RNA transcripts. The HTBI primer set drove a first-round RT-PCR of the TCR CDR3. TCRdb fed the multiplex PCR reads into MiXCR, producing one record per CDR3 protein. The repertoire includes some 250,000 distinct CDR3 sequences, 13% to 15% of them detected once, and 13% sits in the top ten. The sample consisted of blood. The origin of the receptors is a woman aged 40 to 50 with Graves' hyperthyroidism that later progressed to Graves' ophthalmopathy.

There are many counts of this clonotype. V is TRBV3-1 and J is TRBJ2-7; 13 positions match TRBD2. The length of the CDR3 is 17 residues. Germline V lookup: CDR1 LGHDT, CDR2 YNNKEL (reference sequence). With V trimmed by 4 bases and J by 0 bases, 6 bases remained unmatched. In DNA form, the CDR3 reads TGTGCCAGCAGCCGGAGAGGGACTAGCGGGATCTCCTACGAGCAGTACTTC. As protein: CASSRRGTSGISYEQYF.

Of note for this clonotype: An end of the junction differs from the germline gene, which may be a read error. The chain carries TRBV11-1 and TRBJ2-7; a weak D match, TRBD1 (6 bases). This CDR3 has 15 amino acids. Germline V gene data show CDR1 as SGHAT and CDR2 as FQDESV (reference sequence). For the CDR3, the DNA is TGCGCCAGCAGCCAAGAATATCAGGGGATATACGAGCAGTACTTC. Translating gives CASSQEYQGIYEQYF.

This clonotype was seen many times. The chain joins TRBV7-9 to TRBJ2-7; 12 positions agree with TRBD2. Losses at the gene ends were 1 base for V and 1 base for J; bases not matched to a gene: 5. The germline gives CDR1 SEHNR, CDR2 FQNEAQ (reference sequence). This CDR3 has 17 amino acids. The CDR3 loop is CASSLGLAGAHSYEQYF. CDR3 bases: TGTGCCAGCAGCTTAGGACTAGCGGGAGCCCATTCCTACGAGCAGTACTTC.

This CDR3 reads CAWGSFYNEQFF. CDR3 in DNA: TGTGCCTGGGGGTCGTTTTACAATGAGCAGTTCTTC. The V call is TRBV30, the J call TRBJ2-1, with D hard to call. The germline V gene has CDR1 GTSNPN and CDR2 SVGIG (reference sequence). The CDR3 is 12 amino acids. V gave up 5 bases and J gave up 4 bases, with 9 bases separating them.

This clonotype was recorded at least ten times. V and J are TRBV27 and TRBJ2-3; 12 bases are a match to TRBD1. This CDR3 contains 16 residues. The ends lost 10 bases at V and 1 base at J; junction bases unmatched: 9. The germline CDR1 and CDR2 sequences are MNHEY and SMNVEV (reference sequence). CDR3 DNA: TGTGCCACCAGGGACAGGGGGCTCAGTGGCACAGATACGCAGTATTTT. Its protein product is CATRDRGLSGTDTQYF.

This clonotype came up a few times. This sequence may be a read error, since a much larger clone differs from it by one base. The rearrangement joins TRBV27 to TRBJ2-5, with 15 nucleotides matching TRBD2. CDR1 is MNHEY, CDR2 SMNVEV, per germline (reference sequence). This CDR3 is built from 17 residues. DNA for the CDR3: TGTGCCAGCAGCTTGGGACTAGCGGGAGGTTTGGGAGAGGCCCAGTACTTC. It is translated as CASSLGLAGGLGEAQYF.

This chain uses TRBV3-1 with TRBJ2-1; D unclear. CDR3 size: 17 residues. The germline CDR1 and CDR2 sequences are LGHDT and YNNKEL (reference sequence). V was shortened by 4 bases and J by 0 bases, with 16 bases between the two germline ends. The CDR3, as DNA: TGTGCCAGCAGCCTAATTTATACGGCGGACTCCTACAATGAGCAGTTCTTC. Encoded protein: CASSLIYTADSYNEQFF.

The chain uses TRBV28 and TRBJ2-2; D gene unclear. The germline V and J ends were trimmed by 5 bases and 5 bases, with 9 bases remaining between them. Germline lookup yields CDR1 MDHEN and CDR2 SYDVKM. The CDR3 totals 13 residues. CDR3 amino acids: CASSPAGTGELFF. CDR3 sequence (DNA): TGTGCCAGCAGTCCCGCCGGGACCGGGGAGCTGTTTTTT.

This clonotype showed up just a few times. The V gene is TRBV10-3, the J gene TRBJ2-6; D may be TRBD1 (6 bases). The CDR3 runs to 16 residues. Germline CDR1 ENHRY, CDR2 SYGVKD. The ends were cut back, 5 bases at V and 2 bases at J, with 13 bases in the middle. The CDR3 region is CAISKTGPPGANVLTF. In DNA form, the CDR3 reads TGTGCCATCAGTAAAACAGGGCCCCCTGGGGCCAACGTCCTGACTTTC.

This clonotype was recorded at least ten times. The chain combines TRBV20-1 with TRBJ2-7; TRBD1 matches 7 bases. Trimming took 2 bases from V and 2 from J; bases not matched to a gene: 6. The CDR3 consists of 14 residues. Germline V gene lookup returns CDR1 DFQATT and CDR2 SNEGSKA (reference sequence). The CDR3, as DNA: TGCAGTGCTAGATCAGACAGGGTCCCCTACGAGCAGTACTTC. This translates into CSARSDRVPYEQYF.

CDR3 bases: TGTGCCAGCAGTCGGGACCTGGGAGGCACAGATACGCAGTATTTT. Protein sequence: CASSRDLGGTDTQYF. The rearrangement joins TRBV6-1 to TRBJ2-3; D possibly matches TRBD1 or TRBD2 (5 bases each). The CDR3 runs to 15 residues. Trimming cost V 5 bases and J 1 base, with 13 bases left between them. Germline V gene sequence: CDR1 MNHNS, CDR2 SASEGT.

The table lists this clonotype with many counts. V gene TRBV28 combines with J gene TRBJ2-1; 12 bases align to TRBD2. The trim removed 4 bases at V and 8 bases at J, leaving 3 bases unmatched. Germline V CDR1 and CDR2: MDHEN, SYDVKM. The CDR3 loop spans 14 amino acids. The CDR3 reads CASSYGLAGHEQFF. CDR3 bases: TGTGCCAGCAGTTACGGACTAGCGGGGCATGAGCAGTTCTTC.

This clonotype was found many times. The chain carries TRBV7-3 and TRBJ2-3; no clear D. The CDR3 runs to 13 residues. V lost 4 bases and J lost 2, with 7 bases in between. Germline CDR1 reads SGHTA; CDR2 reads FQGTGA. The DNA for the CDR3 is TGTGCCAGCAGCTCTCCGAACACAGATACGCAGTATTTT. It is translated as CASSSPNTDTQYF.

At least ten counts were recorded for this clonotype. The gene calls are TRBV11-2 and TRBJ2-5, with 7 bases matching TRBD2. In germline, CDR1 is SGHAT, CDR2 FQNNGV. The CDR3 is 15 amino acids. V was clipped by 5 bases and J by 4 bases; unmatched bases: 10. As DNA, the CDR3 is TGTGCCAGCAGCGACAATCGGGAGGCGGGAGAGACCCAGTACTTC. This encodes CASSDNREAGETQYF.

This clonotype was picked up many times. One end of the junction varies from germline; a read error may be responsible. The chain recombines TRBV6-1 with TRBJ2-7; D remains ambiguous. CDR1 MNHNS and CDR2 SASEGT come from the germline V gene. CDR3 size: 13 residues. CDR3 coding DNA: TGTGCCACCAGTGTCTCAAGCTCCTACGAGCAGTACTTC. This translates into CATSVSSSYEQYF.

This clonotype was seen only a few times. The chain is built from TRBV19 and TRBJ2-3; perhaps TRBD2 as D (5 bases). Germline assignment: CDR1 LNHDA and CDR2 SQIVND (reference sequence). The V gene lost 3 bases and the J gene lost 4 bases, with 14 bases spanning the gap. This CDR3 spans 15 amino acids. The CDR3 DNA reads as TGTGCCAGTAGTATGGGAGAAAGAGGCTCAGATACGCAGTATTTT. It is translated as CASSMGERGSDTQYF.

This clonotype was observed many times. The J gene is TRBJ2-7, the V gene TRBV6-1; 10 bases are a match to TRBD1. Trimming took 1 base from V and 0 from J; bases not matched to a gene: 0. The length of the CDR3 is 15 residues. Looked up from germline, CDR1 is MNHNS and CDR2 is SASEGT. CDR3 bases: TGTGCCAGCAGTGAAGGGACAGGGGGCTCCTACGAGCAGTACTTC. Amino acid sequence: CASSEGTGGSYEQYF.

Regarding this clonotype: It may be a read error: a sequence one base away is much more abundant. J is TRBJ2-7 and V is TRBV28; D remains unclear. Germline-derived CDR1 and CDR2 are MDHEN and SYDVKM. CDR3 length equals 14 residues. Trimming pared 6 bases from V and 7 bases from J, leaving 19 bases between. As DNA, the CDR3 is TGTGCCAGCAGCCTCGAAATAAGCTACTATGAGCAGTACTTC. Translating gives CASSLEISYYEQYF. The full variable domain, its missing parts supplied by reference TRBV28 and TRBJ2-7, is DVKVTQSSRYLVKRTGEKVFLECVQDMDHENMFWYRQDPGLGLRLIYFSYDVKMKEKGDIPEGYSVSREKKERFSLILESASTNQTSMYLCASSLEISYYEQYFGPGTRLTVT.

This clonotype was seen repeatedly, ten times or more. The rearrangement joins TRBV14 to TRBJ2-7; perhaps TRBD1 as D (5 bases). The CDR3 is 13 residues long. Trimming shortened V by 1 base and J by 7 bases, and 11 bases separated the two germline ends. Germline lookup yields CDR1 SGHDN and CDR2 FVKESK. For the CDR3, the DNA is TGTGCCAGCAGCCAAGGTGGCAGGGTTGAGCAGTACTTC. This sequence encodes CASSQGGRVEQYF.

This clonotype was found many times. The V gene is TRBV7-8, the J gene TRBJ2-1; TRBD2 aligns across 8 bases. Germline V gene lookup returns CDR1 SGHVS and CDR2 FQNEAQ. V was clipped by 5 bases and J by 4 bases; unmatched bases: 10. The CDR3 is made up of 16 amino acids. The CDR3 protein is CASSRFTSGSYNEQFF. The CDR3 DNA sequence: TGTGCCAGCAGCAGATTTACTAGCGGCAGTTACAATGAGCAGTTCTTC.

This clonotype was seen at least ten times. The gene calls are TRBV3-1 and TRBJ2-5, with TRBD2 matching over 10 bases. Losses at the gene ends were 5 bases for V and 4 bases for J; bases not matched to a gene: 10. CDR1 and CDR2 from the germline V gene are LGHDT and YNNKEL (reference sequence). CDR3 length: 16 amino acids. CDR3 in amino acids: CASSGTSEGLGETQYF. CDR3 in DNA: TGTGCCAGCAGCGGGACTAGCGAGGGGTTAGGAGAGACCCAGTACTTC.

This clonotype was detected ten times or more. The V and J genes are TRBV29-1 and TRBJ2-1; 10 bases are a match to TRBD2. There are 13 residues in the CDR3. Trimming cost V 8 bases and J 10 bases; bases outside gene matches: 11. In germline, CDR1 is SQVTM, CDR2 ANQGSEA. CDR3 DNA: TGCAGCTCCCTGAGCGGGAGGGCCGGGGAGCAGTTCTTC. It specifies CSSLSGRAGEQFF.

This clonotype was observed at least ten times. The V call is TRBV20-1, the J call TRBJ2-7; D ambiguous. The CDR3 contains 11 residues. Germline V gene data show CDR1 as DFQATT and CDR2 as SNEGSKA (reference sequence). Trimming removed 7 bases from V and 2 bases from J, with 9 bases in between. DNA for the CDR3: TGCAGTGTCCCCACCCCCTACGAGCAGTACTTC. Its protein is CSVPTPYEQYF.

This clonotype was detected a few times. This chain links TRBV30 with TRBJ1-2; perhaps TRBD1 as D (6 bases). This CDR3 is built from 15 residues. Germline-derived CDR1 and CDR2 are GTSNPN and SVGIG (reference sequence). Between the trimmed V and J ends, which lost 1 base and 4 bases, there was a span of 16 bases. The CDR3 loop is CAWSAGDWTAYGYTF. The CDR3 coding sequence is TGTGCCTGGAGTGCAGGGGATTGGACCGCCTATGGCTACACCTTC.